This is a list of T cell receptor beta chains from one sample in a study of blood T cell repertoires in COVID-19. The protocol was immunoSEQ multiplex PCR, while the TCRdb copy is restricted to in-frame clones and leaves out a portion. The repertoire holds fewer than 600,000 clones, with roughly 90% as singletons. The sequenced sample was PBMCs or T cells enriched from blood (not recorded which). The receptors were gathered from a woman aged 40 to 49 who had recovered from COVID-19. Both conserved end residues are part of each CDR3. Each record gives: J gene, V gene, clone size, CDR3 length, D gene, CDR3 DNA, CDR3 protein. A D gene is named only where the DNA matches it firmly. Clone size is shown for a subset of rows, as once, few, many or a class of expanded clone.

j_call: TRBJ1-1; v_call: TRBV24-1; clone_size: few; cdr3_length: 13; d_call: -; cdr3_nt: TGTGCCACCAGTGATTTTGGCAGCCCTAGAGCTTTCTTT; cdr3_aa: CATSDFGSPRAFF
j_call: TRBJ2-2; v_call: TRBV4-3; clone_size: -; cdr3_length: 17; d_call: TRBD2; cdr3_nt: TGCGCCAGCAGCCAAGGATCGGGAGGGGCGAACACCGGGGAGCTGTTTTTT; cdr3_aa: CASSQGSGGANTGELFF
j_call: TRBJ2-7; v_call: TRBV19; clone_size: -; cdr3_length: 16; d_call: TRBD1; cdr3_nt: TGTGCCAGTAGTATGGTTGGGGCAGGGGGCTTCTACGAGCAGTACTTC; cdr3_aa: CASSMVGAGGFYEQYF
j_call: TRBJ1-1; v_call: TRBV4-3; clone_size: -; cdr3_length: 15; d_call: TRBD1; cdr3_nt: TGCGCCAGCAGCCAAGCTACAGGGGGTAGCACTGAAGCTTTCTTT; cdr3_aa: CASSQATGGSTEAFF
j_call: TRBJ1-1; v_call: TRBV12-3/TRBV12-4; clone_size: -; cdr3_length: 13; d_call: -; cdr3_nt: TGTGCCAGCAGTTTCGCGGATAGCACTGAAGCTTTCTTT; cdr3_aa: CASSFADSTEAFF
j_call: TRBJ2-5; v_call: TRBV5-1; clone_size: -; cdr3_length: 15; d_call: TRBD2; cdr3_nt: TGCGCCAGCAGCTTGGCCTCAGCGGGAGAAGAGACCCAGTACTTC; cdr3_aa: CASSLASAGEETQYF
j_call: TRBJ2-3; v_call: TRBV7-9; clone_size: -; cdr3_length: 15; d_call: TRBD1; cdr3_nt: TGTGCCAGCAGCTTCACAGGGGCTAGCACAGATACGCAGTATTTT; cdr3_aa: CASSFTGASTDTQYF
j_call: TRBJ2-7; v_call: TRBV7-2; clone_size: -; cdr3_length: 16; d_call: TRBD2; cdr3_nt: TGTGCCAGCAGCTTAAGGCCTAGCGGACCAACCTACGAGCAGTACTTC; cdr3_aa: CASSLRPSGPTYEQYF
j_call: TRBJ1-5; v_call: TRBV19; clone_size: -; cdr3_length: 14; d_call: TRBD1; cdr3_nt: TGTGCCAGTAGTATCACAGGGGATGGGCAGCCCCAGCATTTT; cdr3_aa: CASSITGDGQPQHF
j_call: TRBJ1-1; v_call: TRBV5-1; clone_size: -; cdr3_length: 15; d_call: TRBD1; cdr3_nt: TGCGCCAGCAGCTTGGGACAGGGCGTATTAACTGAAGCTTTCTTT; cdr3_aa: CASSLGQGVLTEAFF
j_call: TRBJ2-7; v_call: TRBV6-2/TRBV6-3; clone_size: -; cdr3_length: 14; d_call: TRBD2; cdr3_nt: TGTGCCAGCAGTTACCGGGACTATACCTACGAGCAGTACTTC; cdr3_aa: CASSYRDYTYEQYF
j_call: TRBJ2-3; v_call: TRBV15; clone_size: few; cdr3_length: 14; d_call: -; cdr3_nt: TGTGCCACCAGCCCCGGCGGAAGCACAGATACGCAGTATTTT; cdr3_aa: CATSPGGSTDTQYF
j_call: TRBJ1-2; v_call: TRBV3-1/TRBV3-2; clone_size: once; cdr3_length: 18; d_call: TRBD1; cdr3_nt: TGTGCCAGCAGTCCATCGCCGGCTGGACAGGGGCTTCCTTATGGCTACACCTTC; cdr3_aa: CASSPSPAGQGLPYGYTF
j_call: TRBJ2-7; v_call: TRBV11-3; clone_size: -; cdr3_length: 15; d_call: TRBD1; cdr3_nt: TGTGCCAGCAGCAATCGACAGGGGGCTTCCTACGAGCAGTACTTC; cdr3_aa: CASSNRQGASYEQYF
j_call: TRBJ2-1; v_call: TRBV27; clone_size: -; cdr3_length: 15; d_call: TRBD2; cdr3_nt: TGTGCCAGCAGCCTCACTAGCGGGAGAGTCAATGAGCAGTTCTTC; cdr3_aa: CASSLTSGRVNEQFF
j_call: TRBJ1-6; v_call: TRBV5-4; clone_size: -; cdr3_length: 15; d_call: -; cdr3_nt: TGTGCCAGCAGTGAGCGGGGTGTATTGCATTCACCCCTCCACTTT; cdr3_aa: CASSERGVLHSPLHF
j_call: TRBJ2-1; v_call: TRBV29-1; clone_size: -; cdr3_length: 13; d_call: -; cdr3_nt: TGCAGCGTTGTGTGGAGCTCCTACAATGAGCAGTTCTTC; cdr3_aa: CSVVWSSYNEQFF
j_call: TRBJ1-1; v_call: TRBV12-5; clone_size: -; cdr3_length: 18; d_call: TRBD1; cdr3_nt: TGTGCTAGTGGCCCTGGACAGGGATTCCCTCCATCGAACACTGAAGCTTTCTTT; cdr3_aa: CASGPGQGFPPSNTEAFF
j_call: TRBJ1-1; v_call: TRBV18; clone_size: -; cdr3_length: 15; d_call: -; cdr3_nt: TGTGCCAGCTCACCGGGGGCCGGTTCGTACACTGAAGCTTTCTTT; cdr3_aa: CASSPGAGSYTEAFF
j_call: TRBJ2-4; v_call: TRBV4-3; clone_size: -; cdr3_length: 14; d_call: TRBD1; cdr3_nt: TGCGCCAGCAGCCAACCGGGACAGGAAAACATTCAGTACTTC; cdr3_aa: CASSQPGQENIQYF